What follows describes a single T cell receptor beta chain. These data are taken from a study of blood T cell repertoires in COVID-19. Study-level background: Donors in the United States, Italy and Spain gave samples during acute or convalescent COVID-19.

V dropped 5 bases and J dropped 2; count of bases not matched to a gene: 10. The CDR3 is 16 residues long. CDR1 is SGHVS, CDR2 FQNEAQ, per germline. Data came from immunoSEQ multiplex PCR; TCRdb stores just in-frame clones and leaves some out. The sample gives about 190,000 clones, more than 60% of which show up once; around an eighth is in the top ten. The material sequenced was peripheral blood. The source of this sequence is a man aged 50 to 59 who had recovered from COVID-19. The chain is built from TRBV7-8 and TRBJ1-2; 8 nucleotides match TRBD1. CDR3 sequence reads: CASSGRDRNKNYGYTF. CDR3 nucleotide sequence: TGTGCCAGCAGCGGTAGGGACAGGAATAAGAACTATGGCTACACCTTC.